Shown below are 30 T cell receptor beta chains from a single sample sequenced in a study of PD-L1 blockade in urothelial cancer. The table came from immunoSEQ multiplex PCR; TCRdb's copy has only in-frame clones and leaves some out. The top ten hold approximately 8.8% of the sample, which has about 38,000 clones, approximately 92% seen once. The specimen was PBMCs, collected around atezolizumab (anti-PD-L1) treatment. These receptor sequences come from a man in his 70s with urothelial cancer.

The V call is TRBV27, the J call TRBJ1-2, with D possibly being TRBD1 (5 bases). The V and J ends lost 5 bases and 8 bases respectively, with 18 bases between them. The CDR3 consists of 14 residues. The germline gives CDR1 MNHEY, CDR2 SMNVEV (reference sequence). CDR3 bases: TGTGCCAGCAGTCTCCGACAAGGGGTACAGGGCTACACCTTC. It translates to CASSLRQGVQGYTF.

This clone came up a few times. The chain is built from TRBV4-1 and TRBJ1-2; TRBD1 is a possible D gene (5 bases). Per the germline V gene, CDR1 is MGHRA and CDR2 is YSYEKL. V shed 0 bases and J shed 4 bases, with 9 bases lying between them. There are 14 residues in the CDR3. CDR3 coding DNA: TGCGCCAGCAGCCAAGAAGCGGGGGGCTATGGCTACACCTTC. The encoded protein is CASSQEAGGYGYTF.

The chain uses TRBV6-5 and TRBJ2-3, with D maybe TRBD2 (6 bases). There are 13 residues in the CDR3. The V gene lost 1 base and the J gene lost 6 bases, with 8 bases spanning the gap. From germline, CDR1 is MNHEY and CDR2 SVGAGI. The CDR3 protein is CASSYFRGDTQYF. The CDR3 nucleotides read TGTGCCAGCAGTTACTTCCGGGGGGATACGCAGTATTTT.

The chain is built from TRBV11-1 and TRBJ2-7, with 9 nucleotides matching TRBD1. Germline values: CDR1 SGHAT, CDR2 FQDESV (reference sequence). V lost 4 bases and J lost 1; bases outside the gene matches: 5. This CDR3 spans 15 amino acids. The CDR3 nucleotides read TGTGCCAGCAGCTACCGGGACAGGGATTCCTACGAGCAGTACTTC. It specifies CASSYRDRDSYEQYF.

This clone was counted a few times. This chain joins TRBV29-1 and TRBJ2-7; D remains ambiguous. The CDR3 runs 11 residues. Germline V gene data show CDR1 as SQVTM and CDR2 as ANQGSEA. V gave up 5 bases and J gave up 0 bases, with 5 bases separating them. CDR3 sequence: CSVTVSYEQYF. The CDR3 DNA is TGCAGCGTTACGGTCTCCTACGAGCAGTACTTC.

The rearrangement joins TRBV6-1 to TRBJ1-4, with D maybe TRBD1 (5 bases). Germline CDR1 is MNHNS and CDR2 is SASEGT. The CDR3 length is 14 residues. V was trimmed by 7 bases and J by 6 bases, leaving 15 bases between them. CDR3 region: CASNGGALDEKLFF. CDR3 sequence (DNA): TGTGCCAGCAATGGAGGGGCGTTGGATGAAAAACTGTTTTTT.

This clone was seen only a few times. This rearrangement joins TRBV29-1 to TRBJ2-1, with 11 bases aligning to TRBD1. Germline lookup yields CDR1 SQVTM and CDR2 ANQGSEA. V was pared by 7 bases and J by 7 bases, with 18 bases of the junction left unmatched. CDR3 length equals 17 residues. The DNA of the CDR3 is TGCAGCGCCCCAACATACCACCGGGACAGGGGGATTAATGAGCAGTTCTTC. It specifies CSAPTYHRDRGINEQFF.

This CDR3 is CASSTRGQSTDTQYF. The CDR3 DNA reads as TGTGCCAGCTCAACCAGGGGGCAGAGCACAGATACGCAGTATTTT. The chain combines TRBV18 with TRBJ2-3; 8 bases match TRBD1. Germline CDR1 reads KGHSH; CDR2 reads LQKENI. The CDR3 runs 15 residues. V gave up 5 bases and J gave up 0 bases; unmatched junction bases: 4.

This clone showed up just once. The CDR3 reads CASSLVIASGNTGELFF. In DNA form, the CDR3 reads TGTGCCAGCAGCTTAGTTATCGCTAGCGGCAACACCGGGGAGCTGTTTTTT. This chain uses TRBV7-2 with TRBJ2-2; 7 bases agree with TRBD2. V lost 1 base and J lost 2; bases outside the gene matches: 7. Germline CDR1 is SGHTA and CDR2 is FQGNSA. This CDR3 comprises 17 residues.

The V gene is TRBV6-5, the J gene TRBJ2-7, with 8 bases that match TRBD2. CDR3 length equals 15 residues. V lost 6 bases and J lost 1; bases outside the gene matches: 8. Germline V gene sequence: CDR1 MNHEY, CDR2 SVGAGI. The CDR3 sequence is CASSPGVAGSYEQYF. DNA of the CDR3: TGTGCCAGCAGCCCTGGGGTAGCGGGGTCCTACGAGCAGTACTTC.

This chain uses TRBV29-1 with TRBJ2-7; 7 bases match TRBD2. CDR1 and CDR2 from the germline V gene are SQVTM and ANQGSEA. The CDR3 is made up of 14 amino acids. The ends lost 5 bases at V and 5 bases at J; junction bases unmatched: 12. The CDR3 reads CSVSSSAGDHEQYF. In DNA form, the CDR3 reads TGCAGCGTTAGTTCGTCTGCGGGAGACCACGAGCAGTACTTC.

This clone came up a few times. The rearrangement uses TRBV4-2 and TRBJ2-1; D is perhaps TRBD2 (5 bases). The germline gives CDR1 LGHNA, CDR2 YNFKEQ. V lost 0 bases and J lost 9, with 12 bases in between. The CDR3 covers 14 residues. CDR3 in DNA: TGTGCCAGCAGCCAAGAGTGGGAGAGCGGTGAGCAGTTCTTC. Its translation: CASSQEWESGEQFF.

V and J are TRBV30 and TRBJ1-2, with unresolved D. Trimming shortened V by 0 bases and J by 4 bases, and 6 bases separated the two germline ends. The CDR3 has 12 amino acids. The germline V gene has CDR1 GTSNPN and CDR2 SVGIG (reference sequence). CDR3 DNA: TGTGCCTGGAGTGTATCGTCCTATGGCTACACCTTC. Its translation: CAWSVSSYGYTF.

J is TRBJ2-7 and V is TRBV19, with 7 nucleotides matching TRBD1. Germline V gene lookup returns CDR1 LNHDA and CDR2 SQIVND (reference sequence). The V gene end was trimmed by 3 bases and the J gene end by 5 bases; junction bases not matched to a gene: 10. This CDR3 contains 15 residues. The CDR3, as DNA: TGTGCCAGTAGTATGGCTGGACAGGTCACCCACGAGCAGTACTTC. This gives the protein CASSMAGQVTHEQYF.

This clone is categorized as medium-sized. The chain has TRBV7-2 and TRBJ2-7; 7 nucleotides align to TRBD1. CDR1 and CDR2 (germline): SGHTA, FQGNSA. The J segment lost 6 bases and the V segment lost 5 bases, leaving 7 bases of the junction unmatched. CDR3 length equals 13 residues. As DNA, the CDR3 is TGTGCCAGCAGCAGGGACAGTATCGGCGAGCAGTACTTC. Its translation is CASSRDSIGEQYF. Together with reference TRBV7-2 and TRBJ2-7, the CDR3 gives the full variable domain: GAGVSQSPSNKVTEKGKDVELRCDPISGHTALYWYRQSLGQGLEFLIYFQGNSAPDKSGLPSDRFSAERTGGSVSTLTIQRTQQEDSAVYLCASSRDSIGEQYFGPGTRLTVT.

This clone was detected only once. CDR3 bases: TGCGCCAGCAGCTTGCCTGGACGGCAGGGGTATGGCTACACCTTC. This translates into CASSLPGRQGYGYTF. The chain uses TRBV5-1 and TRBJ1-2; possible D gene TRBD1, 6 bases. This CDR3 region has 15 residues. The V gene's germline CDR1 is SGHRS and CDR2 YFSETQ. Trimming left V 1 base short and J 5 bases short, with 15 bases between.

The V and J genes are TRBV27 and TRBJ2-4, with 9 bases identical to TRBD1. The CDR3 is 16 residues long. Losses at the gene ends were 7 bases for V and 0 bases for J; bases not matched to a gene: 7. Germline V gene sequence: CDR1 MNHEY, CDR2 SMNVEV (reference sequence). DNA for the CDR3: TGTGCCAGCACAACCCGGACAGGGGCAGCCAAAAACATTCAGTACTTC. It is translated as CASTTRTGAAKNIQYF.

The chain joins TRBV19 to TRBJ2-7, with TRBD2 matching 8 bases. Trimming at V came to 5 bases and at J to 4 bases, leaving 7 bases not matched to a gene. CDR3 length: 14 amino acids. Per germline, CDR1 LNHDA and CDR2 SQIVND (reference sequence). CDR3 coding DNA: TGTGCCAGTAGTCCGGGACTAGAAGCATACGAGCAGTACTTC. This codes for CASSPGLEAYEQYF.

This chain links TRBV5-1 with TRBJ1-3, with TRBD1 identical over 7 bases. The ends lost 3 bases at V and 0 bases at J; junction bases unmatched: 15. The CDR3 consists of 19 residues. In germline, CDR1 is SGHRS, CDR2 YFSETQ. This CDR3 is CASSSRQDKGAGSGNTIYF. CDR3 bases: TGCGCCAGCAGCTCTCGACAGGATAAGGGGGCCGGCTCTGGAAACACCATATATTTT.

This rearrangement joins TRBV5-1 to TRBJ2-3, with 8 bases fitting TRBD2. Germline V gene lookup returns CDR1 SGHRS and CDR2 YFSETQ. Trimming removed 5 bases from V and 6 bases from J; junction bases left unmatched: 8. The CDR3 spans 14 residues. The CDR3 DNA sequence: TGCGCCAGCAGGCTAGCGGGCTCCCAGGATACGCAGTATTTT. Its translation is CASRLAGSQDTQYF.

The rearrangement joins TRBV10-3 to TRBJ2-1; 14 nucleotides align to TRBD2. Germline lookup yields CDR1 ENHRY and CDR2 SYGVKD. CDR3 length equals 17 residues. V lost 10 bases and J lost 7; bases outside the gene matches: 15. CDR3 in amino acids: CATGTSGSAGTENEQFF. The CDR3, as DNA: TGTGCCACCGGGACTAGCGGGAGCGCCGGAACGGAAAATGAGCAGTTCTTC.

The J gene is TRBJ1-1, the V gene TRBV6-1, with 9 nucleotides matching TRBD1. V lost 3 bases, J lost 11 bases, and 7 bases stayed unmatched. Germline values: CDR1 MNHNS, CDR2 SASEGT. The CDR3 length is 13 residues. Here the CDR3 DNA reads TGTGCCAGCAGTGACTGGGACAGGGATTGGGCTTTCTTT. Amino acid sequence: CASSDWDRDWAFF.

V and J are TRBV7-3 and TRBJ2-7, with D unresolved. V shed 5 bases and J shed 1 base, with 12 bases lying between them. Germline assignment: CDR1 SGHTA and CDR2 FQGTGA. The CDR3 consists of 14 residues. The CDR3 nucleotides read TGTGCCAGCAGCACCTCCGATAGTTCCTACGAGCAGTACTTC. The encoded protein is CASSTSDSSYEQYF.

This chain connects TRBV5-1 to TRBJ1-5; D is possibly TRBD1 (5 bases). This CDR3 has 15 amino acids. The V end was cut by 0 bases, the J end by 0 bases, with 7 bases between. Germline loops: CDR1 SGHRS, CDR2 YFSETQ. The CDR3 DNA follows: TGCGCCAGCAGCTTGGCGGGGGATAGCAATCAGCCCCAGCATTTT. Translating gives CASSLAGDSNQPQHF.

The chain has TRBV11-2 and TRBJ2-1; D is possibly TRBD1 (6 bases). The CDR3 spans 12 residues. V lost 0 bases and J 14 bases, leaving 11 bases between the germline ends. Germline lookup yields CDR1 SGHAT and CDR2 FQNNGV. The CDR3 DNA is TGTGCCAGCAGCTTAGACCCGCGACAGGAGTTCTTC. This encodes CASSLDPRQEFF.

The J gene is TRBJ1-4, the V gene TRBV29-1, with D maybe TRBD1 (6 bases). Germline assignment: CDR1 SQVTM and CDR2 ANQGSEA. Trimming took 6 bases from V and 10 from J, leaving 18 bases between them. The length of the CDR3 is 13 residues. This CDR3 reads CSVDLGTKGKLFF. The CDR3 DNA is TGCAGCGTCGACCTTGGGACAAAGGGAAAACTGTTTTTT.

V gene TRBV9 combines with J gene TRBJ2-5, with 9 nucleotides matching TRBD2. The CDR3 runs to 16 residues. With V trimmed by 0 bases and J by 2 bases, 5 bases remained unmatched. CDR1 and CDR2 (germline): SGDLS, YYNGEE. The CDR3 reads CASSVAVREGQETQYF. Written as DNA, the CDR3 is TGTGCCAGCAGCGTAGCTGTGCGGGAGGGTCAAGAGACCCAGTACTTC.

The V call is TRBV7-9, the J call TRBJ1-2, with TRBD1 as a possible D gene (5 bases). V shed 4 bases and J shed 5 bases, with 14 bases lying between them. Germline CDR1 and CDR2: SEHNR and FQNEAQ (reference sequence). The CDR3 runs 14 residues. CDR3 sequence reads: CASSSRTQLYGYTF. CDR3 bases: TGTGCCAGCAGCTCACGGACACAGCTATATGGCTACACCTTC. The full variable domain, with the rest looked up from reference TRBV7-9 and TRBJ1-2, is DTGVSQNPRHKITKRGQNVTFRCDPISEHNRLYWYRQTLGQGPEFLTYFQNEAQLEKSRLLSDRFSAERPKGSFSTLEIQRTEQGDSAMYLCASSSRTQLYGYTFGSGTRLTVV.

The chain couples TRBV5-6 to TRBJ2-7; a weak D match, TRBD1 (6 bases). CDR3 length: 14 amino acids. The V gene lost 4 bases and the J gene lost 9 bases, with 20 bases spanning the gap. Germline V gene sequence: CDR1 SGHDT, CDR2 YYEEEE. The CDR3 DNA reads TGTGCCAGCAGCCGAGACAGGCGTAATACGGCGCAGTACTTC. Protein product: CASSRDRRNTAQYF.

The genes are TRBV6-1 and TRBJ1-1; D uncertain. Trimming removed 11 bases from V and 7 bases from J, with 14 bases in between. Germline CDR1 reads MNHNS; CDR2 reads SASEGT. This CDR3 has 11 residues. The chain's CDR3 is CALARSHEAFF. CDR3 nucleotides: TGTGCCCTCGCGAGGTCCCATGAAGCTTTCTTT.